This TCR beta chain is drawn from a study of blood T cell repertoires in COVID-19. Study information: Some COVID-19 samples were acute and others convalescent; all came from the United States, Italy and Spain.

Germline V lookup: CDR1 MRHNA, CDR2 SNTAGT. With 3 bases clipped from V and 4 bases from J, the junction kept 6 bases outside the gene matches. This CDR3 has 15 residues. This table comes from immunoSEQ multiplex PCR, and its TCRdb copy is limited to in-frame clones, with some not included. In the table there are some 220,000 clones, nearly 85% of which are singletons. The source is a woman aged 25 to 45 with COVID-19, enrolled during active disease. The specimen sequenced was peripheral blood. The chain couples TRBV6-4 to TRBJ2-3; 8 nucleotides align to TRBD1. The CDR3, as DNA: TGTGCCAGCAGTGAAGAGGCAGGGGGCCCAGATACGCAGTATTTT. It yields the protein CASSEEAGGPDTQYF.